This entry describes one TCR beta chain. The CDR3 spans 14 residues. The V end was cut by 4 bases, the J end by 2 bases, with 13 bases between. Germline V gene sequence: CDR1 SGHRS, CDR2 YFSETQ. This sample was included in a study of T cell changes during pregnancy in multiple sclerosis. TCRdb's copy holds only in-frame clones and misses some; the assay was immunoSEQ multiplex PCR. The sample lists 30,000 to 40,000 clones; under 95% were seen once. The rearrangement uses TRBV5-1 and TRBJ2-7; D possibly corresponds to TRBD1 (6 bases). The source is a female donor in good health, enrolled as a control in a pregnancy study. The sample in question was CD4+ T cells from peripheral blood mononuclear cells, obtained in the third trimester of pregnancy. CDR3 DNA: TGCGCCAGCAGCCAGGACAGCTACGCCTACGAGCAGTACTTC. Amino acids: CASSQDSYAYEQYF.